This entry features one T cell receptor beta chain sequence. This CDR3 is 11 amino acids long. Germline CDR1 and CDR2: MNHEY and SVGAGI. The V end was cut by 4 bases, the J end by 4 bases, with 5 bases between. Ipilimumab, 1 mg/kg, started 14 to 28 days after autologous transplant. This sample was taken from a study of ipilimumab plus nivolumab after autologous stem cell transplantation. Sequencing was performed with immunoSEQ multiplex PCR; in TCRdb, only in-frame clones are kept and a portion is missing. The table shows around 3,500 clones, with 91% occurring only once. This TCR was sampled from a male donor with multiple myeloma. The source was PBMCs, collected in a trial of ipilimumab plus nivolumab as post-transplant consolidation. The genes are TRBV6-5 and TRBJ2-7; D is ambiguous. CDR3 in amino acids: CASSSQYEQYF. CDR3 in DNA: TGTGCCAGCAGTTCCCAATACGAGCAGTACTTC.